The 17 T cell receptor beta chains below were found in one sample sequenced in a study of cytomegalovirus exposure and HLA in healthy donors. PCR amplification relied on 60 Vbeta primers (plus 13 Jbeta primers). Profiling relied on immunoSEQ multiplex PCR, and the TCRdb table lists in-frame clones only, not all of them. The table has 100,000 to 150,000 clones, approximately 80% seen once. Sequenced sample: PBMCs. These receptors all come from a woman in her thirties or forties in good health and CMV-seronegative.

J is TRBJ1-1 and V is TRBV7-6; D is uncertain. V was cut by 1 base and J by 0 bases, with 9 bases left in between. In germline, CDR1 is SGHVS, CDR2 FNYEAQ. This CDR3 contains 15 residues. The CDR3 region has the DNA TGTGCCAGCAGCTTAGGAGGAGTGATGAACACTGAAGCTTTCTTT. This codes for CASSLGGVMNTEAFF. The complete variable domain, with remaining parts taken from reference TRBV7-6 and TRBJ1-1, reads GAGVSQSPRYKVTKRGQDVALRCDPISGHVSLYWYRQALGQGPEFLTYFNYEAQQDKSGLPNDRFSAERPEGSISTLTIQRTEQRDSAMYRCASSLGGVMNTEAFFGQGTRLTVV.

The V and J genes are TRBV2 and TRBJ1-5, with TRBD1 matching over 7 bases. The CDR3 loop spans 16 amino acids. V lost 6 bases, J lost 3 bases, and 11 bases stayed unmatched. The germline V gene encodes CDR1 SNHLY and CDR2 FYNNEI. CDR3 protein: CASRGGGEGDNQPQHF. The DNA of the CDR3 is TGTGCCAGCAGAGGAGGGGGCGAGGGGGACAATCAGCCCCAGCATTTT.

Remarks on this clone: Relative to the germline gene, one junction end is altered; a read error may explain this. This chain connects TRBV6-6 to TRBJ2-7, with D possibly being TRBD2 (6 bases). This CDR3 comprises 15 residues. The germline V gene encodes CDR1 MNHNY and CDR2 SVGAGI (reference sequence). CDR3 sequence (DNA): TGTGCCAGCACTTACAGCGGAGGGAAAGTCGACGAGCAGTACTTC. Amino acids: CASTYSGGKVDEQYF.

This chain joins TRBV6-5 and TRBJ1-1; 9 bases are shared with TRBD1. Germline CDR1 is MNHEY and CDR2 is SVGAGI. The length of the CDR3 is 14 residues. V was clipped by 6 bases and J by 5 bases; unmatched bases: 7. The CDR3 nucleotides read TGTGCCAGCAGGGACAGGGGCTTTGGGACTGAAGCTTTCTTT. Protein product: CASRDRGFGTEAFF.

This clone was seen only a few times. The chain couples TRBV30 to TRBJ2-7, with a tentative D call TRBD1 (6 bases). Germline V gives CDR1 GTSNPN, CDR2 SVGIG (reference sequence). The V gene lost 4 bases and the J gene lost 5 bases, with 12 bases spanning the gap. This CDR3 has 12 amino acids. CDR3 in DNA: TGTGCCTGGACCGTGGGGGCTAACGAGCAGTACTTC. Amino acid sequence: CAWTVGANEQYF.

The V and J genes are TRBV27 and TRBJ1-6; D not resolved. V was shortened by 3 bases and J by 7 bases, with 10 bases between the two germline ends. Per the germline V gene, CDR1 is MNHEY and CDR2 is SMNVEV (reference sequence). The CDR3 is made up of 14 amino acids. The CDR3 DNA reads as TGTGCCAGCAGTTTTCCCGCGTCGAATTCACCCCTCCACTTT. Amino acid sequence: CASSFPASNSPLHF.

The CDR3 DNA reads TGTGCCAGCAGCATATGGGGACAAAGCACAGATACGCAGTATTTT. This encodes CASSIWGQSTDTQYF. V gene TRBV11-3 combines with J gene TRBJ2-3, with a possible D match to TRBD1 (6 bases). Germline V lookup: CDR1 SGHNT, CDR2 YENEEA. Trimming shortened V by 5 bases and J by 0 bases, and 12 bases separated the two germline ends. The CDR3 has 15 amino acids.

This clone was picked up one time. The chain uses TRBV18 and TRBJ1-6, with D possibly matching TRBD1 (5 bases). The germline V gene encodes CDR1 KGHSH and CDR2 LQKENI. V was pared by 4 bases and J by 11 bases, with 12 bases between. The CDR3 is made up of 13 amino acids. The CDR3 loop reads CASSRMDKTPLHF. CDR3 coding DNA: TGTGCCAGCTCACGGATGGACAAAACACCCCTCCACTTT.

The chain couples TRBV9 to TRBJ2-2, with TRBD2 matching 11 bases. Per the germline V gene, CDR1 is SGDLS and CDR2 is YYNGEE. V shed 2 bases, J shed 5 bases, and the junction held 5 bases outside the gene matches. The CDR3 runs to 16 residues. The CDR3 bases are TGTGCCAGCAGCGTCTCCTTAGCGGGGGGGACCGGGGAGCTGTTTTTT. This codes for CASSVSLAGGTGELFF. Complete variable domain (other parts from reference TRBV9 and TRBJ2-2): DSGVTQTPKHLITATGQRVTLRCSPRSGDLSVYWYQQSLDQGLQFLIQYYNGEERAKGNILERFSAQQFPDLHSELNLSSLELGDSALYFCASSVSLAGGTGELFFGEGSRLTVL.

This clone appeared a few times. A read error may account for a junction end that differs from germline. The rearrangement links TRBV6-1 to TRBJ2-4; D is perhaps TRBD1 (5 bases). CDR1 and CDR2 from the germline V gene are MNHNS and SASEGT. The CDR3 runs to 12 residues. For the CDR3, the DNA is TGTGCCAGCGAGACAGTAGTCAACAGTCAGTACTTC. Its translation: CASETVVNSQYF.

DNA for the CDR3: TGTGCCAGCACGGGTACAACTAATGAAAAACTGTTTTTT. Translated: CASTGTTNEKLFF. The chain recombines TRBV2 with TRBJ1-4; no reliable D call. CDR3 size: 13 residues. V was pared by 7 bases and J by 0 bases, with 6 bases between. Germline V gene data show CDR1 as SNHLY and CDR2 as FYNNEI.

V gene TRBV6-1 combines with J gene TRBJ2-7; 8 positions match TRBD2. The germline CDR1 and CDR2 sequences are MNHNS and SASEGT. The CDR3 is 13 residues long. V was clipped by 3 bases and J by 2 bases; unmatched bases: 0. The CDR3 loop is CASSERGAYEQYF. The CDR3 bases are TGTGCCAGCAGTGAGCGGGGGGCCTACGAGCAGTACTTC.

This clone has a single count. The CDR3 DNA sequence: TGTGCCAGCTCTGGACAGGGGGTCAAGACCCAGTACTTC. This encodes CASSGQGVKTQYF. The genes are TRBV6-5 and TRBJ2-5; TRBD1 agrees at 10 bases. V lost 8 bases and J lost 6; bases outside the gene matches: 6. Germline loops: CDR1 MNHEY, CDR2 SVGAGI. This CDR3 is built from 13 residues.

CDR3 in amino acids: CASPPSGLSDEAFF. CDR3 DNA sequence: TGTGCCAGCCCTCCGTCAGGGTTAAGCGATGAAGCTTTCTTT. This chain connects TRBV28 to TRBJ1-1; D is possibly TRBD1 (5 bases). The CDR3 runs 14 residues. The germline CDR1 and CDR2 sequences are MDHEN and SYDVKM. The ends were cut back, 8 bases at V and 7 bases at J, with 20 bases in the middle.

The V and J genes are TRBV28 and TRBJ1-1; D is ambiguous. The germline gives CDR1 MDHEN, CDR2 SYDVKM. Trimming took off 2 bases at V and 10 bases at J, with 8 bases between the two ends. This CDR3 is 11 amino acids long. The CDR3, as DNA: TGTGCCAGCAGTTTAAGAGGGTCAGCTTTCTTT. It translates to CASSLRGSAFF.

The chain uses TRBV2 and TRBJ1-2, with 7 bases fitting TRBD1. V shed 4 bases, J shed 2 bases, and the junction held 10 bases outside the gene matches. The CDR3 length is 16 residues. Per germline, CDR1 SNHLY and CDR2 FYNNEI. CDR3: CASSGIIPGQNYGYTF. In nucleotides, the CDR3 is TGTGCCAGCAGTGGAATAATTCCGGGACAGAACTATGGCTACACCTTC.

This CDR3 is CASSPGQWNGYTF. The CDR3 region has the DNA TGTGCCAGCAGCCCCGGACAGTGGAATGGCTACACCTTC. The genes are TRBV7-2 and TRBJ1-2; maybe TRBD1 (6 bases). Per germline, CDR1 SGHTA and CDR2 FQGNSA. V shed 5 bases and J shed 6 bases, with 13 bases lying between them. CDR3 length equals 13 residues.